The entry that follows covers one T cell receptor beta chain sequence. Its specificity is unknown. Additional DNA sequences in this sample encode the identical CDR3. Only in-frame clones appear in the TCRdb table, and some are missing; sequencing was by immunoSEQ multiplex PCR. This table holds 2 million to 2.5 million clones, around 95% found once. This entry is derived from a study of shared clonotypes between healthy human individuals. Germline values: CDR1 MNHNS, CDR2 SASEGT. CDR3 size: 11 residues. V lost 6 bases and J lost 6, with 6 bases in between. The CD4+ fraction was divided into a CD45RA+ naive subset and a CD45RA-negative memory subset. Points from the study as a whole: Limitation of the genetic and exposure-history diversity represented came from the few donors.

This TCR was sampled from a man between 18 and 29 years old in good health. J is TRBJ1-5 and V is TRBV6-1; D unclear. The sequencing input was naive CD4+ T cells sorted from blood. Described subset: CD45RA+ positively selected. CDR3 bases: TGTGCCAGCAGAGCGGGTCAGCCCCAGCATTTT. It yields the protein CASRAGQPQHF.